These 13 T cell receptor beta chains originate from one sample sequenced in a study of blood T cell repertoires in COVID-19. Clones were read by immunoSEQ multiplex PCR, and TCRdb kept only the in-frame ones, dropping some. The sample contains roughly 55,000 clones, roughly 84% of which appear only once. The sequenced sample consisted of peripheral blood. These receptor sequences come from a middle-aged man with active COVID-19.

This clone appeared a few times. V is TRBV5-4 and J is TRBJ1-1; D may be TRBD1 (5 bases). This CDR3 region has 14 residues. The germline V gene encodes CDR1 SGHNT and CDR2 YYREEE (reference sequence). Between the trimmed V and J ends, which lost 5 bases and 4 bases, there was a span of 15 bases. DNA for the CDR3: TGTGCCAGCAGTGTTGGCAGGGCGAGCACTGAAGCTTTCTTT. Translated: CASSVGRASTEAFF. Drawing the rest from reference TRBV5-4 and TRBJ1-1, the complete variable domain is ETGVTQSPTHLIKTRGQQVTLRCSSQSGHNTVSWYQQALGQGPQFIFQYYREEENGRGNFPPRFSGLQFPNYSSELNVNALELDDSALYLCASSVGRASTEAFFGQGTRLTVV.

This chain joins TRBV4-1 and TRBJ1-4; no clear D gene. V lost 1 base and J lost 4, with 7 bases in between. Germline values: CDR1 MGHRA, CDR2 YSYEKL. The CDR3 is 14 residues long. CDR3 DNA sequence: TGCGCCAGCAGCCAAGGGCCCCGTAATGAAAAACTGTTTTTT. Translated: CASSQGPRNEKLFF.

In this sample, this clone is medium-sized (0.01 to 0.1%). The chain joins TRBV3-1 (or the pseudogene TRBV3-2) to TRBJ1-2, with TRBD1 matching over 9 bases. The germline V gene has CDR1 LGHDT and CDR2 YNNKEL (reference sequence). V shed 5 bases and J 10 bases; nucleotides not matched to a gene: 23. The CDR3 spans 18 residues. CDR3 amino acids: CASSYRGLDRGPVRPYTF. As DNA, the CDR3 is TGTGCCAGCAGCTACCGAGGGTTGGACAGGGGACCCGTACGGCCCTACACCTTC.

This clone has just one count. This chain uses TRBV30 with TRBJ1-2; the D is unclear. The CDR3 loop spans 13 amino acids. The V end lost 1 base, the J end lost 9 bases, and 15 bases lay between the germline ends. CDR1 and CDR2 (germline): GTSNPN, SVGIG (reference sequence). The CDR3 DNA reads as TGTGCCTGGAGTGCGTCCACCTCGGGAAGCTACACCTTC. It encodes CAWSASTSGSYTF.

The gene calls are TRBV24-1 and TRBJ2-3, with D tentatively TRBD1 (5 bases). Germline values: CDR1 KGHDR, CDR2 SFDVKD. This CDR3 has 17 residues. Trimming took 7 bases from V and 4 from J, leaving 23 bases between them. CDR3 nucleotide sequence: TGTGCCACCAGCGCCGGGTTAAAGGCAGGGCTTTCAGATACGCAGTATTTT. Translation: CATSAGLKAGLSDTQYF.

This chain joins TRBV2 and TRBJ2-1; D is unclear. CDR3 size: 15 residues. V shed 3 bases and J shed 0 bases, with 9 bases lying between them. The germline gives CDR1 SNHLY, CDR2 FYNNEI. CDR3 in amino acids: CASSETFRSYNEQFF. DNA of the CDR3: TGTGCCAGCAGTGAGACTTTTCGCTCCTACAATGAGCAGTTCTTC.

The chain recombines TRBV4-3 with TRBJ1-2; D possibly corresponds to TRBD1 (5 bases). This CDR3 has 16 residues. V dropped 0 bases and J dropped 1 base, with 12 bases sitting between them. The germline V gene has CDR1 LGHNA and CDR2 YSLEER. Here the CDR3 reads CASSQEWGSSNYGYTF. The DNA for the CDR3 is TGCGCCAGCAGCCAAGAGTGGGGCAGTAGTAACTATGGCTACACCTTC.

The chain carries TRBV2 and TRBJ2-3, with a weak D call TRBD1 (6 bases). The germline V and J ends were trimmed by 2 bases and 2 bases, with 8 bases remaining between them. CDR1 is SNHLY, CDR2 FYNNEI, per germline. This CDR3 region has 14 residues. CDR3 loop: CASSENRDTDTQYF. Here the CDR3 DNA reads TGTGCCAGCAGTGAAAACAGGGACACAGATACGCAGTATTTT.

The chain couples TRBV7-9 to TRBJ2-3; 11 bases align to TRBD1. The V and J ends lost 5 bases and 11 bases, in that order; junction bases with no gene match: 12. Looked up from germline, CDR1 is SEHNR and CDR2 is FQNEAQ (reference sequence). The CDR3 contains 15 residues. The CDR3 bases are TGTGCCAGCAGCCGATCTGGGACAGGGGGTTGGGGGCAGTATTTT. It encodes CASSRSGTGGWGQYF.

This rearrangement joins TRBV19 to TRBJ2-3, with D perhaps TRBD2 (6 bases). Looked up from germline, CDR1 is LNHDA and CDR2 is SQIVND (reference sequence). The V and J ends lost 4 bases and 3 bases respectively, with 8 bases between them. The CDR3 is 13 amino acids. The CDR3 nucleotides are TGTGCCAGTAGTAGGACTAATACAGATACGCAGTATTTT. Protein sequence: CASSRTNTDTQYF.

The V call is TRBV7-2, the J call TRBJ1-6, with TRBD1 as a possible D gene (5 bases). Trimming removed 5 bases at V and 6 bases at J, with 8 bases between. The CDR3 contains 13 residues. Germline CDR1 SGHTA, CDR2 FQGNSA. This CDR3 reads CASSPDSNSPLHF. The CDR3 nucleotides read TGTGCCAGCAGCCCCGACAGTAATTCACCCCTCCACTTT.

The V call is TRBV10-3, the J call TRBJ1-1; D is perhaps TRBD1 (6 bases). V lost 4 bases and J 6 bases, leaving 12 bases between the germline ends. The germline gives CDR1 ENHRY, CDR2 SYGVKD. The CDR3 loop spans 13 amino acids. For the CDR3, the DNA is TGTGCCATCAGTGGGTCAGGGGAGGCTGAAGCTTTCTTT. This encodes CAISGSGEAEAFF.

The rearrangement uses TRBV2 and TRBJ2-1; D remains unclear. The CDR3 runs 11 residues. Germline V lookup: CDR1 SNHLY, CDR2 FYNNEI. Trimming shortened V by 7 bases and J by 4 bases, and 5 bases separated the two germline ends. The CDR3 spells CASNGYNEQFF. CDR3 coding DNA: TGTGCCAGCAACGGTTACAATGAGCAGTTCTTC.